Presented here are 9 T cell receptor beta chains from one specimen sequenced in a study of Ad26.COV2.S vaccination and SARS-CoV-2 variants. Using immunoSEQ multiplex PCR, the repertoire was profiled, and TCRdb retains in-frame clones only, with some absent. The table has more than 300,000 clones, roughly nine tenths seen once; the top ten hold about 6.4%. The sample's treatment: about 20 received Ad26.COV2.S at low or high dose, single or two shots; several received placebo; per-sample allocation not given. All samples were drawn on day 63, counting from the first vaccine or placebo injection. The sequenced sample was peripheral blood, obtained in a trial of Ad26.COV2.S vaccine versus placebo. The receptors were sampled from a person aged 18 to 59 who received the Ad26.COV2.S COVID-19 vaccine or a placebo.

The CDR3 loop is CASSLGTGTGVETQYF. For the CDR3, the DNA is TGTGCCAGCAGCTTGGGAACCGGGACAGGGGTAGAGACCCAGTACTTC. This chain joins TRBV5-4 and TRBJ2-5; 10 positions agree with TRBD1. From germline, CDR1 is SGHNT and CDR2 YYREEE (reference sequence). Trimming at V came to 0 bases and at J to 4 bases, leaving 6 bases not matched to a gene. The CDR3 has 16 amino acids.

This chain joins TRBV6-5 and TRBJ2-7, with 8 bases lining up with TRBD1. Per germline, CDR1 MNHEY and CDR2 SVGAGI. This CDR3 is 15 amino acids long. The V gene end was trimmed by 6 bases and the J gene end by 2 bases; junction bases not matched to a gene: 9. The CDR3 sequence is CASRSSGTGPYEQYF. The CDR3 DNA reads TGTGCCAGCAGGTCATCCGGGACAGGACCCTACGAGCAGTACTTC.

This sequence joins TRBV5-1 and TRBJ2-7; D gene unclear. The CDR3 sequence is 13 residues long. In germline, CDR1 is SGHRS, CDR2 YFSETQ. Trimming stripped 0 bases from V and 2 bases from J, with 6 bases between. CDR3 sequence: CASSLEPTYEQYF. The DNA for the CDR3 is TGCGCCAGCAGCTTGGAGCCCACCTACGAGCAGTACTTC. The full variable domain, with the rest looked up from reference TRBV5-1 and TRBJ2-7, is KAGVTQTPRYLIKTRGQQVTLSCSPISGHRSVSWYQQTPGQGLQFLFEYFSETQRNKGNFPGRFSGRQFSNSRSEMNVSTLELGDSALYLCASSLEPTYEQYFGPGTRLTVT.

CDR3 sequence: CASSPSDRGLRETQYF. The CDR3 DNA is TGTGCCAGTAGTCCATCCGACAGGGGCCTTAGGGAGACCCAGTACTTC. The V gene is TRBV19, the J gene TRBJ2-5; 8 bases match TRBD1. CDR1 is LNHDA and CDR2 is SQIVND in the germline V gene (reference sequence). Unmatched junction bases numbered 13, after V lost 5 bases and J lost 5 bases. The CDR3 has 16 amino acids.

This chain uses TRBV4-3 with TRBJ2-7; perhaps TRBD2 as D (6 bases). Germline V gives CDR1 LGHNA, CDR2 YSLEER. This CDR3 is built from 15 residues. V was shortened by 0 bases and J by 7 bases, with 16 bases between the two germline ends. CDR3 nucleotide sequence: TGCGCCAGCAGCCAAGATTCCGGGGGATCGCGGGAGCAGTACTTC. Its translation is CASSQDSGGSREQYF.

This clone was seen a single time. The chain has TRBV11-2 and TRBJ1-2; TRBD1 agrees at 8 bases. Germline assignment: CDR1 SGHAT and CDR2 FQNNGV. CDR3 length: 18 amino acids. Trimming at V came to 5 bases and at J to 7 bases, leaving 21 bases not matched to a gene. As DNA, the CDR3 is TGTGCCAGCAGCGCCCAATCGGACAGGGCCCAACAAGGGGGTGGCTACACCTTC. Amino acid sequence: CASSAQSDRAQQGGGYTF.

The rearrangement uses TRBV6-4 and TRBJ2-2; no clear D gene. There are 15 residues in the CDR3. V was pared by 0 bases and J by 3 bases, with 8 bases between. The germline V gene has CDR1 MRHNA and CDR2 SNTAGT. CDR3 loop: CASSDSYTYTGELFF. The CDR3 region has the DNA TGTGCCAGCAGTGACTCGTACACCTACACCGGGGAGCTGTTTTTT.

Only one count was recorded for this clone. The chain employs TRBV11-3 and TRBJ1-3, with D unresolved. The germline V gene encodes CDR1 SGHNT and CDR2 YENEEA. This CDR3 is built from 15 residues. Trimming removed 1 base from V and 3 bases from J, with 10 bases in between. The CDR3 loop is CASSLGRESGNTIYF. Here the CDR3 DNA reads TGTGCCAGCAGCTTAGGCCGCGAGAGTGGAAACACCATATATTTT.

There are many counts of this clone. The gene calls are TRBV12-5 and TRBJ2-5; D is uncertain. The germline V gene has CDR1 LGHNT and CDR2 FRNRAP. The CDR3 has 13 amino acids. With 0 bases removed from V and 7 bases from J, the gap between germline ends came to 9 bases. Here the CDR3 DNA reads TGTGCTAGTGGTTTGGTCGGCTTGCGGACCCAGTACTTC. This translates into CASGLVGLRTQYF.